These T cell receptor beta chains were read from a single sample in a study of T cells in localized non-small cell lung cancer. Only in-frame clones appear in the TCRdb table, and some are missing; sequencing was by immunoSEQ multiplex PCR. The sample lists 48,000 or so clones; around 86% were seen once. The sequences come from peripheral blood, collected before any cancer treatment. These receptors all stem from a male donor aged 60 or over with stage III squamous cell lung carcinoma. Each CDR3 is given with its conserved first and last residue. Fields, in order: D gene, clone size, J gene, V gene, CDR3 protein, CDR3 DNA. A D gene is named only where the DNA matches it firmly. Expanded clones get a size class; other rows say once, few or many, or leave the size out.

d_gene: TRBD1
abundance: -
j_gene: TRBJ1-2
v_gene: TRBV5-1
CDR3aa: CASSSYGTVYGYTF
CDR3nt: TGCGCCAGCAGCTCCTATGGGACAGTCTATGGCTACACCTTC

d_gene: TRBD1
abundance: -
j_gene: TRBJ1-4
v_gene: TRBV7-9
CDR3aa: CASSAGGGEKLFF
CDR3nt: TGTGCCAGCTCAGCAGGGGGCGGTGAAAAACTGTTTTTT

d_gene: TRBD2
abundance: -
j_gene: TRBJ2-1
v_gene: TRBV15
CDR3aa: CATSLAGADNEQFF
CDR3nt: TGTGCCACCAGTCTAGCGGGGGCTGACAATGAGCAGTTCTTC

d_gene: -
abundance: -
j_gene: TRBJ2-5
v_gene: TRBV9
CDR3aa: CASSVESDRQETQYF
CDR3nt: TGTGCCAGCAGCGTAGAGTCAGATCGCCAAGAGACCCAGTACTTC

d_gene: -
abundance: once
j_gene: TRBJ2-4
v_gene: TRBV7-2
CDR3aa: CASSLYRDISLNQYF
CDR3nt: TGTGCCAGCAGCCTCTACCGGGACATTTCTCTTAATCAGTACTTC

d_gene: TRBD2
abundance: -
j_gene: TRBJ2-3
v_gene: TRBV19
CDR3aa: CASSPPRTSGSTDTQYF
CDR3nt: TGTGCCAGTAGTCCTCCTCGGACTAGCGGAAGCACAGATACGCAGTATTTT

d_gene: -
abundance: -
j_gene: TRBJ1-3
v_gene: TRBV6-5
CDR3aa: CASRPGRGNTIYF
CDR3nt: TGTGCCAGCAGGCCGGGACGTGGAAACACCATATATTTT

d_gene: -
abundance: -
j_gene: TRBJ1-2
v_gene: TRBV6-5
CDR3aa: CASSETRLYGYTF
CDR3nt: TGTGCCAGCAGTGAAACCCGATTGTATGGCTACACCTTC

d_gene: -
abundance: -
j_gene: TRBJ1-5
v_gene: TRBV6-6
CDR3aa: CASEGGADQPQHF
CDR3nt: TGTGCCAGCGAGGGTGGTGCTGATCAGCCCCAGCATTTT

d_gene: -
abundance: -
j_gene: TRBJ2-7
v_gene: TRBV14
CDR3aa: CASSQLGVNEQYF
CDR3nt: TGTGCCAGCAGCCAATTAGGGGTAAACGAGCAGTACTTC

d_gene: -
abundance: -
j_gene: TRBJ2-7
v_gene: TRBV28
CDR3aa: CASSPDLSGYEQYF
CDR3nt: TGTGCCAGCAGCCCCGACCTCTCAGGTTACGAGCAGTACTTC

d_gene: -
abundance: -
j_gene: TRBJ2-5
v_gene: TRBV20-1
CDR3aa: CSANFLETQYF
CDR3nt: TGCAGTGCTAACTTCCTAGAGACCCAGTACTTC

d_gene: TRBD1
abundance: -
j_gene: TRBJ2-5
v_gene: TRBV6-5
CDR3aa: CASRSGQGHGETQYF
CDR3nt: TGTGCCAGCAGGTCGGGACAGGGACATGGAGAGACCCAGTACTTC

d_gene: -
abundance: -
j_gene: TRBJ1-5
v_gene: TRBV6-1
CDR3aa: CASRDSQNQPQHF
CDR3nt: TGTGCCAGCAGAGACAGCCAAAATCAGCCCCAGCATTTT

d_gene: TRBD1
abundance: once
j_gene: TRBJ1-4
v_gene: TRBV6-5
CDR3aa: CASSFRDRGEKLFF
CDR3nt: TGTGCCAGCAGTTTCCGGGACAGAGGTGAAAAACTGTTTTTT

d_gene: TRBD1
abundance: -
j_gene: TRBJ1-1
v_gene: TRBV6-5
CDR3aa: CASSILQGGNTEAFF
CDR3nt: TGTGCCAGCAGCATACTCCAGGGGGGGAACACTGAAGCTTTCTTT

d_gene: -
abundance: -
j_gene: TRBJ2-3
v_gene: TRBV5-4
CDR3aa: CASSRGTDTQYF
CDR3nt: TGTGCCAGCAGTCGGGGCACAGATACGCAGTATTTT

d_gene: TRBD2
abundance: -
j_gene: TRBJ2-3
v_gene: TRBV4-2
CDR3aa: CASSHGTSGVGDTQYF
CDR3nt: TGTGCCAGCAGCCACGGGACTAGCGGGGTTGGGGATACGCAGTATTTT

d_gene: -
abundance: -
j_gene: TRBJ2-3
v_gene: TRBV7-6
CDR3aa: CASSLGAPAAADTQYF
CDR3nt: TGTGCCAGCAGCTTGGGGGCGCCTGCTGCAGCAGATACGCAGTATTTT

d_gene: -
abundance: -
j_gene: TRBJ1-4
v_gene: TRBV7-9
CDR3aa: CASSPIVRASNEKLFF
CDR3nt: TGTGCCAGCAGCCCAATCGTCAGGGCCTCTAATGAAAAACTGTTTTTT

d_gene: -
abundance: -
j_gene: TRBJ1-2
v_gene: TRBV5-1
CDR3aa: CASSLGQSIYGYTF
CDR3nt: TGCGCCAGCAGCTTGGGACAGTCAATTTATGGCTACACCTTC

d_gene: TRBD2
abundance: once
j_gene: TRBJ2-2
v_gene: TRBV10-3
CDR3aa: CAIRPSGANTGELFF
CDR3nt: TGTGCCATCAGACCTAGCGGAGCGAACACCGGGGAGCTGTTTTTT

d_gene: -
abundance: once
j_gene: TRBJ2-7
v_gene: TRBV5-1
CDR3aa: CASSFNGPEQYF
CDR3nt: TGCGCCAGCAGCTTCAATGGCCCCGAGCAGTACTTC

d_gene: TRBD2
abundance: -
j_gene: TRBJ2-7
v_gene: TRBV5-1
CDR3aa: CASSAGTSGYEQYF
CDR3nt: TGCGCCAGCAGCGCCGGGACTAGCGGCTACGAGCAGTACTTC

d_gene: -
abundance: -
j_gene: TRBJ1-1
v_gene: TRBV5-1
CDR3aa: CASSLGGADTEAFF
CDR3nt: TGCGCCAGCAGCTTAGGGGGGGCGGACACTGAAGCTTTCTTT

d_gene: -
abundance: -
j_gene: TRBJ1-4
v_gene: TRBV2
CDR3aa: CASSETGLSTNEKLFF
CDR3nt: TGTGCCAGCAGTGAGACCGGGTTAAGCACTAATGAAAAACTGTTTTTT

d_gene: TRBD2
abundance: -
j_gene: TRBJ2-1
v_gene: TRBV5-4
CDR3aa: CASSLAAGFYNEQFF
CDR3nt: TGTGCCAGCAGCTTGGCAGCGGGGTTCTACAATGAGCAGTTCTTC

d_gene: TRBD2
abundance: -
j_gene: TRBJ2-7
v_gene: TRBV5-1
CDR3aa: CASSLVAGGPKNEQYF
CDR3nt: TGCGCCAGCAGCTTGGTAGCGGGAGGGCCTAAGAACGAGCAGTACTTC